These 24 T cell receptor beta chains were sequenced from one sample in a study of T cell clonality in common variable immunodeficiency. TCRdb keeps only in-frame clones here, not all; method: immunoSEQ multiplex PCR. The sample has 40,000 to 65,000 clones, none seen only once. Sequencing input: peripheral blood mononuclear cells. The receptors were gathered from a person aged 18 to 70 in good health.

This clone was seen ten or more times. Read data end 3 residues before the CDR3 end; the end is taken from the germline J gene. The J gene is TRBJ2-2, the V gene TRBV2; D not certain. Trimming pared 5 bases from V and 2 bases from J, leaving 9 bases between. The CDR3 extends over 14 amino acids. The V gene's germline CDR1 is SNHLY and CDR2 FYNNEI. CDR3 residues: CASSKASNTGELFF. CDR3 bases read: TGTGCCAGCAGTAAGGCCTCAAACACCGGGGAG.

This clone was seen a handful of times. The read ends 3 residues early relative to the CDR3; the germline J gene fills the gap. This sequence joins TRBV18 and TRBJ1-2, with D perhaps TRBD1 (5 bases). Germline loops: CDR1 KGHSH, CDR2 LQKENI. This CDR3 region has 13 residues. The sequenced CDR3 bases are TGTGCCAGCTCACTGTTGGAAGCGGGGGAC. This sequence encodes CASSLLEAGD. The CDR3 reads in full as CASSLLEAGDYTF.

This clone was recorded a few times. The CDR3 end is not reached by the read, which stops 3 residues before it; the germline J gene fills it in. The chain couples TRBV7-9 to TRBJ1-1; TRBD1 agrees at 7 bases. V lost 8 bases, J lost 4 bases, and 10 bases stayed unmatched. Germline V gene sequence: CDR1 SEHNR, CDR2 FQNEAQ (reference sequence). The CDR3 totals 14 residues. Partial CDR3 DNA: TGTGCCAGCTCTCCAGGGGGTTGGGGCACTGAA. It yields the protein CASSPGGWGTE. The whole CDR3 is CASSPGGWGTEAFF.

This clone was seen ten or more times. The read terminates 3 residues before the CDR3 end, so the remaining end is supplied by the germline J gene. This chain uses TRBV5-1 with TRBJ2-1; 8 bases align to TRBD2. The V segment lost 0 bases and the J segment 4 bases; nucleotides outside the gene matches: 3. The length of the CDR3 is 15 residues. Per germline, CDR1 SGHRS and CDR2 YFSETQ. Incomplete CDR3 DNA: TGCGCCAGCAGCTTGGAAGCGGGAGCGTACAATGAG. Its protein is CASSLEAGAYNE. The full CDR3 sequence reads CASSLEAGAYNEQFF.

The table lists this clone with many counts. The CDR3 sequence: CASSWGVPITEAFF. Partial CDR3 DNA: TGTGCCAGCAGTTGGGGCGTTCCTATCACTGAA. This chain uses TRBV6-2 or TRBV6-3 with TRBJ1-1; D might be TRBD1 (5 bases). From the germline J gene comes the end of the CDR3, since the read stops 3 residues before it. V dropped 4 bases and J dropped 4 bases, with 13 bases sitting between them. CDR1 is MNHEY and CDR2 is SVGEGT in the germline V gene. The CDR3 is 14 amino acids.

This clone was found many times. From the germline J gene comes the end of the CDR3, since the read stops 3 residues before it. The V gene is TRBV6-4, the J gene TRBJ2-1; TRBD2 matches 12 bases. V shed 4 bases, J shed 5 bases, and the junction held 3 bases outside the gene matches. CDR1 and CDR2 from the germline V gene are MRHNA and SNTAGT. The CDR3 loop spans 15 amino acids. The CDR3 sequence is CASSVLAGGNNEQFF. CDR3 DNA (partial): TGTGCCAGCAGTGTCCTAGCGGGAGGGAACAATGAG.

This clone was detected ten times or more. Sequencing ends 3 residues short of the CDR3 end; the germline J gene provides the rest. This chain connects TRBV11-3 to TRBJ2-2; D gene ambiguous. The germline gives CDR1 SGHNT, CDR2 YENEEA. V lost 5 bases to trimming and J lost 4 bases, with 14 bases between them. The CDR3 loop spans 15 amino acids. The CDR3: CASSPSQGPTGELFF. Partial CDR3 DNA: TGTGCCAGCAGCCCATCACAAGGCCCCACCGGGGAG.

There are many counts of this clone. The read terminates 3 residues ahead of where the CDR3 ends, so the germline J gene completes it. V gene TRBV20-1 combines with J gene TRBJ2-5; 7 bases align to TRBD1. The CDR3 contains 14 residues. Germline lookup yields CDR1 DFQATT and CDR2 SNEGSKA (reference sequence). V gave up 4 bases and J gave up 1 base; unmatched junction bases: 6. The CDR3 here is CSATTGALQETQYF. The CDR3 bases that were read are TGCAGTGCTACAACAGGGGCTCTCCAAGAGACC.

This clone was detected many times. The CDR3 end is not reached by the read, which stops 3 residues before it; the germline J gene fills it in. The chain carries TRBV19 and TRBJ2-2; TRBD2 aligns across 7 bases. Germline assignment: CDR1 LNHDA and CDR2 SQIVND (reference sequence). This CDR3 comprises 14 residues. CDR3 bases read: TGTGCCAGTAGTATAGCCGGACTAGGGTCACCG. Its protein product is CASSIAGLGSP. The CDR3, in full, reads CASSIAGLGSPLFF.

This clone showed up many times. The CDR3 end falls 3 residues outside the read, so it is completed with the germline J gene. The chain is built from TRBV12-3 or TRBV12-4 and TRBJ2-3, with no clear D. This CDR3 contains 13 residues. Trimming left V 6 bases short and J 2 bases short, with 9 bases between. The CDR3 loop is CASSPKNTDTQYF. The sequenced part of the CDR3 DNA is TGTGCCAGCAGCCCAAAAAACACAGATACG.

Many counts were recorded for this clone. The read halts 3 residues ahead of the CDR3 end, with the missing end drawn from the germline J gene. The chain carries TRBV4-2 and TRBJ2-2; 7 positions agree with TRBD1. CDR3 length equals 16 residues. Germline assignment: CDR1 LGHNA and CDR2 YNFKEQ. The junction had 6 bases not matched to a gene; V was cut back by 4 bases and J by 1 base. CDR3 bases read: TGTGCCAGCAGCCGAGAAGGGACAGAGAACACCGGGGAG. Encoded protein: CASSREGTENTGE. The whole CDR3 sequence reads CASSREGTENTGELFF.

This clone was seen many times. The read gets to within 3 residues of the CDR3 end, and the germline J gene fills in the rest. The V and J genes are TRBV5-6 and TRBJ1-2, with 9 nucleotides matching TRBD1. The CDR3 length is 13 residues. Germline V gives CDR1 SGHDT, CDR2 YYEEEE. This CDR3 is CASSLTGGEDYTF. The covered CDR3 bases are TGTGCCAGCAGCTTGACAGGGGGCGAGGAC.

This clone was counted ten times or more. The CDR3 goes on 3 residues after the read ends, and that part is filled in from the germline J gene. The chain uses TRBV7-2 and TRBJ2-7; 10 bases align to TRBD2. This CDR3 is built from 14 residues. The junction had 1 base not matched to a gene; V was cut back by 2 bases and J by 3 bases. Germline V gives CDR1 SGHTA, CDR2 FQGNSA. CDR3 bases read: TGTGCCAGCAGCTTAAGGACTAGCGGCTACGAG. Amino acid sequence: CASSLRTSGYE. The entire CDR3 protein is CASSLRTSGYEQYF. Full variable domain (rest looked up from reference TRBV7-2 and TRBJ2-7): GAGVSQSPSNKVTEKGKDVELRCDPISGHTALYWYRQSLGQGLEFLIYFQGNSAPDKSGLPSDRFSAERTGGSVSTLTIQRTQQEDSAVYLCASSLRTSGYEQYFGPGTRLTVT.

This clone was counted many times. The CDR3 loop is CSARGRVGGEQFF. The covered CDR3 bases are TGCAGTGCTAGAGGCAGGGTAGGCGGTGAG. The chain has TRBV20-1 and TRBJ2-1; D possibly corresponds to TRBD1 (5 bases). The read stops 3 residues short of the end of the CDR3; the missing end is completed from the germline J gene. Germline V lookup: CDR1 DFQATT, CDR2 SNEGSKA (reference sequence). Deletions cut 1 base from V and 9 bases from J, with 13 bases between. The CDR3 length is 13 residues.

This clone was recorded many times. The read gets to within 3 residues of the CDR3 end, and the germline J gene fills in the rest. V and J are TRBV5-1 and TRBJ2-5, with D perhaps TRBD2 (6 bases). Germline V lookup: CDR1 SGHRS, CDR2 YFSETQ. The CDR3 is 14 amino acids. Deletions cut 5 bases from V and 4 bases from J, with 15 bases between. The CDR3 protein is CASSVRGGGETQYF. CDR3 DNA (partial): TGCGCCAGCAGTGTGAGGGGAGGAGGAGAGACC.

This clone appeared many times. The CDR3 end is not reached by the read, which stops 3 residues before it; the germline J gene fills it in. This chain uses TRBV7-8 with TRBJ1-2; D is perhaps TRBD1 (6 bases). The CDR3 has 14 residues. V gave up 5 bases and J gave up 1 base, with 11 bases separating them. The germline CDR1 and CDR2 sequences are SGHVS and FQNEAQ. The CDR3 sequence is CASSNRTDNYGYTF. The sequenced CDR3 bases are TGTGCCAGCAGCAACCGGACAGATAACTATGGC.

In this sample, this clone turned up many times. The read is 3 residues too short to cover the CDR3 end, so that end is filled in from the germline J gene. Within the sample, other DNA sequences also encode this same CDR3. This chain links TRBV10-3 with TRBJ1-2; no reliable D call. Per germline, CDR1 ENHRY and CDR2 SYGVKD. The V and J ends lost 1 base and 4 bases respectively, with 10 bases between them. The CDR3 runs 14 residues. The CDR3 region is CAISELGPFYGYTF. The DNA read from the CDR3 is TGTGCCATCAGTGAGTTAGGGCCTTTCTATGGC.

This clone has a count of ten or more. The read falls 3 residues short of the CDR3 end, and the missing part is taken from the germline J gene. The gene calls are TRBV20-1 and TRBJ1-5; possible D gene TRBD1, 6 bases. Trimming took 4 bases from V and 7 from J, leaving 17 bases between them. Germline lookup yields CDR1 DFQATT and CDR2 SNEGSKA (reference sequence). This CDR3 is 14 amino acids long. The chain's CDR3 is CSAKIQGGRQPQHF. CDR3 DNA (partial): TGCAGTGCTAAAATACAGGGAGGGAGGCAGCCC.

This clone was seen repeatedly, ten times or more. The read ends 3 residues early relative to the CDR3; the germline J gene fills the gap. The V and J genes are TRBV20-1 and TRBJ2-7, with TRBD2 matching 12 bases. V lost 2 bases and J lost 6; bases outside the gene matches: 5. The CDR3 covers 14 residues. Germline CDR1 DFQATT, CDR2 SNEGSKA (reference sequence). The DNA read from the CDR3 is TGCAGTGCTAGACCGACTAGCGGGAGCTCCGAG. Translating gives CSARPTSGSSE. The whole CDR3 reads CSARPTSGSSEQYF.

The table lists this clone with many counts. CDR3 region: CAIRTQGNEQYF. The CDR3 bases that were read are TGTGCCATCAGAACACAGGGTAACGAG. V gene TRBV10-3 combines with J gene TRBJ2-7; possibly TRBD1 for D (6 bases). The CDR3 end is not reached by the read, which stops 3 residues before it; the germline J gene fills it in. The ends were cut back, 6 bases at V and 5 bases at J, with 11 bases in the middle. The CDR3 is made up of 12 amino acids. CDR1 is ENHRY, CDR2 SYGVKD, per germline.

Remarks on this clone: The read ends 3 residues shy of where the CDR3 ends; the end is completed using the germline J gene. The chain combines TRBV7-8 with TRBJ2-5; D is perhaps TRBD2 (6 bases). Trimming cost V 1 base and J 1 base, with 13 bases left between them. The germline V gene encodes CDR1 SGHVS and CDR2 FQNEAQ. This CDR3 has 16 amino acids. The CDR3 is CASSLVGGLGQETQYF. The sequenced CDR3 bases are TGTGCCAGCAGCTTAGTGGGGGGTTTGGGCCAAGAGACC. Based on the CDR3 plus reference TRBV7-8 and TRBJ2-5, the full variable domain is GAGVSQSPRYKVAKRGQDVALRCDPISGHVSLFWYQQALGQGPEFLTYFQNEAQLDKSGLPSDRFFAERPEGSVSTLKIQRTQQEDSAVYLCASSLVGGLGQETQYFGPGTRLLVL.

This clone was found many times. Read coverage stops 3 residues before the CDR3 terminus; the germline J gene supplies the remainder. This chain joins TRBV18 and TRBJ1-6, with TRBD1 identical over 9 bases. In germline, CDR1 is KGHSH, CDR2 LQKENI. This CDR3 comprises 14 residues. After removal of 8 bases from V and 5 bases from J, the junction contained 4 bases not matched to a gene. CDR3 loop: CASRRTGDNSPLHF. The part of the CDR3 DNA that was read is TGTGCCAGCCGCCGGACAGGGGATAATTCACCC.

Comments on this clone: One end of the junction does not line up with germline, which may come from a read error. The missing CDR3 end, 3 residues past where the read stops, is filled in from the germline J gene. Within the sample, other DNA sequences also encode this same CDR3. The chain recombines TRBV19 with TRBJ1-3; D is perhaps TRBD1 (6 bases). The CDR3 consists of 15 residues. CDR1 LNHDA and CDR2 SQIVND come from the germline V gene (reference sequence). CDR3 in amino acids: CASSPGTPSGNTIYF. The DNA read from the CDR3 is TGTGCCAGTAGTCCCGGGACACCGAGCGGAAACACA. Full variable domain (rest looked up from reference TRBV19 and TRBJ1-3): DGGITQSPKYLFRKEGQNVTLSCEQNLNHDAMYWYRQDPGQGLRLIYYSQIVNDFQKGDIAEGYSVSREKKESFPLTVTSAQKNPTAFYLCASSPGTPSGNTIYFGEGSWLTVV.

This clone was counted ten times or more. The CDR3 end is not reached by the read, which stops 3 residues before it; the germline J gene fills it in. The rearrangement joins TRBV11-2 to TRBJ1-1; D gene ambiguous. The CDR3 is 12 residues long. Germline V CDR1 and CDR2: SGHAT, FQNNGV. Trimming cost V 3 bases and J 7 bases, with 9 bases left between them. The DNA read from the CDR3 is TGTGCCAGCAGCTTTTGGGCTAATGAA. This sequence encodes CASSFWANE. From start to end, the CDR3 is CASSFWANEAFF.